This entry features one T cell receptor (beta chain) sequence. Its antigen target is currently unknown. Base qualities were left out, and no much larger clone turns up one base away. The data are from a study of cytomegalovirus exposure and HLA in healthy donors listed by TCRdb under 2017. About the study as a whole: An earlier analysis of several hundred of the donors reported about 250 Gb of sequence data and more than 90 million unique TCR beta sequences from about 179 million T cells. Around 320 gigabases of sequencing data and approximately 80 million unique TCR sequences were included in an early release covering around 600 HLA-typed donors. In a later genetic analysis, genome-wide SNP genotypes for about 65% of the roughly 670 donors were used, and that subset was treated as a discovery cohort. The genetic ancestry cluster associated with self-reported Caucasian donors included over 80% of the approximately 400 genotyped donors. Typing coverage varied by locus: roughly 629-640 donors for A, B, C, DRB1 and DQB1; 522 for DQA1; 606 for DPA1; more than 450 for DPB1. To predict cytomegalovirus infection status, the study combined high-throughput TCR immunosequencing, statistical association of individual TCRs with disease status, and machine learning. In addition to the first cohort of approximately 670 subjects, a separate validation cohort of 120 different subjects was used. To decide whether each TCR beta V gene segment behaved as functional or pseudogenic, an earlier analysis of approximately 600 of the donors relied on high-throughput TCR beta sequencing. All discovery cohort repertoires had been generated on a single sequencing platform. In a later analysis, previously published TCR beta repertoires from 670 or so donors were re-analyzed and high-resolution HLA genotyping was added so that TCR occurrence patterns could be studied. The study aimed to test whether signatures of past pathogen exposure could be identified by cataloging public T cell receptors. Both class I and class II loci were covered by HLA typing, at four-digit resolution. Among about 400 genotyped donors of the cohort, an average of about 220,000 unique TCR beta nucleotide sequences was sequenced per donor, of which roughly 18% were non-productive. In the later analysis, no new phenotypic data were used to find candidate immune exposures; instead, reliance was placed on TCR beta sequences and their occurrence across donors. Because of strong linkage in the cohort, roughly 5 DR-DQ haplotypes were treated as single units for association and clustering. Alongside the repertoire data, information on donor age, sex, ethnicity and CMV serostatus was compiled. The study profiled the T cell repertoires of 550 to 700 subjects by immunosequencing and related them to cytomegalovirus serostatus. Summary of the overall study and its limitations: According to a later analysis, most CMV-associated TCR beta chains appeared to be HLA-restricted, and the HLA associations seemed to be driven largely by CMV exposure. Correlated functional status among segregating V segments might reflect linkage disequilibrium, but an unknown experimental factor could not be ruled out. A further reported finding was that TCR beta sequences accurately predicted the HLA-A and HLA-B alleles for most subjects in the first cohort. Most TCR sequences were seen in very few donors, while some public TCRs were found in many individuals. A few of the identified cytomegalovirus-associated TCR beta chains were confirmed in vitro to be specific for cytomegalovirus antigens. A later analysis reported that several top co-occurrence clusters appeared linked to parvovirus B19, influenza, CMV and Epstein-Barr virus. An earlier analysis of some 560 of the donors showed that most TCR beta V segments appeared in productive rearrangements either about 90% or about 30% of the time, which broadly matched IMGT annotations. According to the authors, the approach could potentially be generalized to other disease states and immunological phenotypes. A total of fewer than 200 TCR beta chains were listed by the study as associated with cytomegalovirus. Because HLA typing was unavailable for some donors at each locus, only the typed subset was used in association tests. In a later analysis, HLA-associated TCR beta chains were found to be more clonally expanded and to have lower generation probabilities than equally common non-associated chains. A cluster of highly shared sequence variants was judged likely to represent a technical artifact of the sequencing pipeline. Because counts were too low, roughly 18 rarely observed V segments, including chromosome 9 orphons, were left out of the earlier analysis of approximately 580 of the donors. The cohort was sequenced for TCR beta chains only, and without alpha or paired-chain data the features that could be detected were limited. In both the original and validation cohorts, the classifier was reported to diagnose cytomegalovirus status with high specificity and sensitivity. In a later genetic analysis, a missense DCLRE1C variant was associated with V-gene and J-gene trimming of TCR beta chains, and the association was replicated in an independent cohort. A later analysis found that TCR association rates varied across HLA loci, with DRB1 alleles showing the most associated TCRs and HLA-C alleles the fewest. Because the 87-base-pair reads could not distinguish some IMGT-functional V segments, including TRBV6-2 and TRBV6-3, those segments were excluded. The only immune exposure information available for the cohort was CMV serostatus. When HLA alleles, especially DR and DQ, strongly co-occurred, attributing TCR associations to individual alleles was difficult. At a false discovery rate of 0.05, a later analysis linked 16,000 or so TCR beta sequences to specific HLA alleles. Compared with the 666-donor mean, donors in an Asian-associated ancestry cluster had fewer N-insertions in productive TCRs, according to a later genetic analysis. Roughly uniform sequencing depth across donors was assumed in presence/absence analyses, although this assumption may not hold.

The cohort consisted of 666 healthy bone marrow donors. Cohort members were all nominally healthy when sampled, although unrecorded immune exposures were likely present. The donor tested CMV seronegative, placing the donor among the 352 seronegative members of the cohort. A peripheral blood sample was provided by each donor, and peripheral blood mononuclear cells were used for TCR beta sequencing. The Qiagen DNeasy Blood Extraction Kit was used to extract genomic DNA from the blood cell samples. Library prep was done by the immunoSEQ multiplex PCR assay. The multiplex PCR relied on a mix of 60 forward primers for TCR Vbeta segments and 13 reverse primers for TCR Jbeta segments. The CDR3 region of rearranged TCR beta genes was amplified from genomic DNA with a multiplex PCR assay. Amplified TCR beta libraries were sequenced as 87-base-pair reads on the Illumina HiSeq System. Per the original workflow: A later analysis tallied 70 million to 100 million unique TCR beta chains across the 700 or so repertoires, and roughly 11 million of those chains were shared by two or more donors. To remove PCR and sequencing errors, raw reads were error-corrected and collapsed into unique sequences using a nearest-neighbor algorithm that merged closely related sequences. Alignment of CDR3 sequences to IMGT reference sequences was used to assign V, D and J gene segments. For a sequence to be retained, a match of at least six nucleotides to both a V gene segment and a J gene segment was required. Rearrangements were called productive when the CDR3 lacked stop codons and stayed in frame with V and J; all others were non-productive. CDR3 was defined by IMGT convention, running from the second conserved V-encoded cysteine to the conserved J-encoded phenylalanine. The earlier analysis of fewer than 700 of the donors excluded sequences that lacked an unambiguous match to a single V gene segment. An earlier analysis of fewer than 650 of the donors classified V segments as functional when productive rearrangements were above 56.7% and as segregating when the standard deviation between donors was above 5%. A statistical classification framework was built to diagnose cytomegalovirus status from the catalog of TCR beta chain sequences. In a later analysis, TCR nucleotide sequences were compared against IMGT/GENE-DB human TR gene sequences so that V and J genes could be assigned. A later analysis assigned CDR3 sequences and most-parsimonious VDJ recombination scenarios with the TCRdist pipeline. In a later analysis, every TCR beta chain was defined by the combination of its CDR3 amino acid sequence and its V-gene family, and reads without a unique V-gene family were dropped. In a later analysis, approximately 640 highly shared, low-generation-probability nucleotide sequences were removed to address suspected cross-contamination and a sequencing artifact. For each public chain, a later analysis derived a clonal expansion index from normalized ranks of inferred template counts within each repertoire. In a later analysis, generation probabilities were computed with a VDJ recombination model fitted to out-of-frame rearrangements, and the resulting probabilities were checked against IGoR. In a later analysis, TCR-TCR, TCR-HLA and TCR-CMV co-occurrence was scored with hypergeometric tests, and a repertoire-size bias correction was applied to TCR pairs. To estimate false discovery rates, a later analysis permuted the HLA or CMV assignments 20 times. In a later analysis, co-occurring TCRs were grouped with DBSCAN, and TCRdist sequence similarity was added when clustering was performed within HLA-allele-positive subsets. Repertoires with fewer than 30,000 or more than 120,000 public chains, plus five repertoires with anomalous nucleotide sharing, were excluded from co-occurrence clustering. This is the immuneACCESS table as TCRdb keeps it, with only in-frame sequences that have V and J called. A part of the clones is gone; compared with another copy, unresolved V genes explain less than half, and the rest is unexplained. V and J calls and clone size are given by that table; D and trimming were obtained from the DNA. This sample is represented by 120,000 to 150,000 clones; nearly 80% of them were singletons. The top ten hold less than 2% of the sample.

CDR1 MNHEY and CDR2 SVGAGI were looked up in the germline V gene. V sheds 4 bases and J sheds 2 bases, leaving 11 bases between their ends. Inclusive of the bounding cysteine and phenylalanine, the CDR3 is 14 residues long. Kept here is only the CDR3 DNA, which spans 42 bases and is read in frame from base 1. This clonotype originated in a woman aged 30 to 39 in good health and CMV-seronegative. The receptor chain draws on TRBV6-5 and TRBJ2-5; TRBD2 is a weak D gene call, 5 bases matching. Sequencing used PBMCs. At the DNA level, the sequence is TGTGCCAGCAGTTCAGGACTTTTGCAAGAGACCCAGTACTTC. Its amino acids are CASSSGLLQETQYF.